This T cell receptor beta chain was observed in a study of cytomegalovirus exposure and HLA in healthy donors. Findings of the study overall: Most subjects' HLA-A and HLA-B alleles were reportedly predicted from TCR beta sequences.

Germline loops: CDR1 MDHEN, CDR2 SYDVKM. The CDR3 consists of 15 residues. Trimming pared 8 bases from V and 0 bases from J, leaving 14 bases between. This PCR relied on a set of 60 Vbeta primers and 13 Jbeta primers. Sequenced by immunoSEQ multiplex PCR; TCRdb stores in-frame clones only, minus some. This table lists roughly 100,000 clones. Turning to this clone: The antigen remains unidentified.

V gene TRBV28 combines with J gene TRBJ1-5; D gene ambiguous. This TCR was recovered from a man aged 35 to 55 in good health and CMV-seronegative. What was sequenced was PBMCs. CDR3 residues: CASRGAGASNQPQHF. The CDR3 DNA follows: TGTGCCAGCCGAGGTGCTGGAGCTAGCAATCAGCCCCAGCATTTT.